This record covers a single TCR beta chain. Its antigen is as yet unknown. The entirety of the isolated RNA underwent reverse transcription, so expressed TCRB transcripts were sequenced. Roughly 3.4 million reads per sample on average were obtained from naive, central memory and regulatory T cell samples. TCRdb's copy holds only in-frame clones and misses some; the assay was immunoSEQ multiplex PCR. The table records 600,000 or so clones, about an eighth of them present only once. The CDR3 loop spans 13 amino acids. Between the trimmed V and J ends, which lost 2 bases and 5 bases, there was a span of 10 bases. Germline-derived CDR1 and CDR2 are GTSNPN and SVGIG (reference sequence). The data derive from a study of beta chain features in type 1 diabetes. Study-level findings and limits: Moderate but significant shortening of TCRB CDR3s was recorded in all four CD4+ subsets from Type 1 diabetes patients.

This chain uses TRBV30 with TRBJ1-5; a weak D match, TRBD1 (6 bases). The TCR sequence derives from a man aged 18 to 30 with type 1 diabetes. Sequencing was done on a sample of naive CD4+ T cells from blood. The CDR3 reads CAWSYREDQPQHF. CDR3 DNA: TGTGCCTGGAGTTACAGGGAAGATCAGCCCCAGCATTTT.